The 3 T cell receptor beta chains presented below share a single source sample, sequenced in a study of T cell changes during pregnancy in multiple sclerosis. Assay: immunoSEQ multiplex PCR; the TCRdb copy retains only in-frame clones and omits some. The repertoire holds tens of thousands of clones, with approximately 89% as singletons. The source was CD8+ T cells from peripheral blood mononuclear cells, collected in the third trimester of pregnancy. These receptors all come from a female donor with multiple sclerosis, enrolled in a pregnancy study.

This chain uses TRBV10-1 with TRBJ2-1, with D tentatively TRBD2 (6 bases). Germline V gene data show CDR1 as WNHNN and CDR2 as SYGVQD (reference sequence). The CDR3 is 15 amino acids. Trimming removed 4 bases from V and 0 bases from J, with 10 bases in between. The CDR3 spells CASSGGDSSYNEQFF. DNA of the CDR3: TGCGCCAGCAGTGGCGGGGATAGCTCCTACAATGAGCAGTTCTTC.

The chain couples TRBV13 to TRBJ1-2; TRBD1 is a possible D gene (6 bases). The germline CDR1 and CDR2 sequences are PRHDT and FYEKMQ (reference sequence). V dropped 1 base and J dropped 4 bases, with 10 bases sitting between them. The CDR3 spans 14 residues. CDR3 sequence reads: CASSLAGAGYGYTF. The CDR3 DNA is TGTGCCAGCAGCTTAGCAGGGGCGGGCTATGGCTACACCTTC.

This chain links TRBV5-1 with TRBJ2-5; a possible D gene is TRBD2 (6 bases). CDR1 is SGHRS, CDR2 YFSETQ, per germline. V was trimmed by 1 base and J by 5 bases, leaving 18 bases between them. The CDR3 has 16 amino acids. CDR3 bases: TGCGCCAGCAGCTTGATTAGCGGAGATCCAGGGGAGACCCAGTACTTC. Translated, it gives CASSLISGDPGETQYF.